This entry is about one TCR beta chain. The antigen is undetermined. Repertoires were generated with immunoSEQ multiplex PCR, while TCRdb's copy carries only in-frame clones and drops some. The top ten hold over 0.95% of the sample, which has tens of thousands of clones, around 78% seen once. Before any sequencing was done, the ViraFEST assay used viral peptide pools to expand antigen-specific CD4+ T cells. Investigators separated out CD4+ T cells once around 10 days of culture had passed. Every participant took two doses of the BNT162b2 or mRNA-1273 vaccine. Each well held about 2 million PBMC cultured with around 9.4 ug/ml peptides and around 11 IU/ml IL-2. This entry is derived from a study of vaccination effects on CD4 cells after COVID-19. The clonotype originates from a human donor who received a COVID-19 vaccine. Specimen: CD4+ T cells from PBMCs cultured with HCoV-229E spike peptides, collected after COVID-19 vaccination.

CDR3 sequence: CASSAAGRRPQHF. DNA of the CDR3: TGCGCCAGCAGTGCAGCAGGGCGTCGGCCCCAGCATTTT. V is TRBV10-1 and J is TRBJ1-5; D possibly corresponds to TRBD1 (5 bases). V lost 4 bases to trimming and J lost 9 bases, with 13 bases between them. Germline V gene data show CDR1 as WNHNN and CDR2 as SYGVQD (reference sequence). CDR3 length: 13 amino acids.